This entry is about one TCR beta chain. Antigen unknown. These data are taken from a study of response to subunit inactivated influenza vaccine. Findings and caveats of the study: With each seasonal influenza vaccination, the authors suggested, few new T cells are recruited.

The CDR3 is 13 amino acids. V lost 4 bases, J lost 0 bases, and 7 bases lay in between. CDR1 is SGHRS and CDR2 is YFSETQ in the germline V gene. Each CDR3 protein is one row after TCRdb ran MiXCR on the RT-PCR reads. Here the sample spans about 570,000 distinct CDR3 sequences, approximately 12% being singletons. This TCR was recovered from a man in his fifties who received an inactivated influenza vaccine. Specimen: PBMCs from blood, collected on the day of vaccination. The rearrangement joins TRBV5-1 to TRBJ1-1; no clear D gene. CDR3 loop: CASSGEMNTEAFF. The CDR3 nucleotides read TGCGCCAGCAGCGGAGAAATGAACACTGAAGCTTTCTTT.